The 14 T cell receptor beta chains below all came from one sample that was sequenced in a study of cytomegalovirus exposure and HLA in healthy donors (dated by TCRdb to about 2017). The library relied on the immunoSEQ multiplex PCR assay. For the multiplex PCR, a mixture combining 60 forward primers for TCR Vbeta segments and 13 reverse primers for TCR Jbeta segments was used. In its TCRdb copy, this immuneACCESS table keeps in-frame sequences only and misses some clones. Where compared with another copy, unresolved V genes explain less than half of these, and the others have no known cause. The sample contains tens of thousands of clones, 80% to 90% of them found a single time. The ten largest clones take up around 6% of the sample. The material sequenced was PBMCs. The receptors come from a woman younger than 30 in good health and CMV-seropositive.

This clone was detected a few times. The V and J genes are TRBV5-1 and TRBJ2-7; D ambiguous. V was clipped by 2 bases and J by 4 bases, with 4 bases between them. CDR3 length equals 11 residues. Germline V CDR1 and CDR2: SGHRS, YFSETQ. CDR3 nucleotide sequence: TGCGCCAGCAGCTTTTCTTACGAGCAGTACTTC. It encodes CASSFSYEQYF.

This chain connects TRBV11-2 to TRBJ1-4; 7 nucleotides match TRBD1. The CDR3 length is 15 residues. The V gene end was trimmed by 1 base and the J gene end by 7 bases; junction bases not matched to a gene: 6. Germline V CDR1 and CDR2: SGHAT, FQNNGV. The CDR3 loop is CASSLGSRGSEKLFF. CDR3 coding DNA: TGTGCCAGCAGCTTAGGAAGCAGGGGGAGTGAAAAACTGTTTTTT.

J is TRBJ2-7 and V is TRBV6-1, with D perhaps matching TRBD2 (5 bases). V shed 3 bases and J shed 1 base, with 16 bases lying between them. This CDR3 contains 16 residues. Germline V gene lookup returns CDR1 MNHNS and CDR2 SASEGT. CDR3 region: CASSDPGKVRSYEQYF. The CDR3 DNA reads as TGTGCCAGCAGTGACCCCGGGAAAGTAAGATCCTACGAGCAGTACTTC.

This sequence joins TRBV5-4 and TRBJ2-3; 13 bases are a match to TRBD2. The CDR3 is made up of 16 amino acids. Looked up from germline, CDR1 is SGHNT and CDR2 is YYREEE (reference sequence). The V gene end was trimmed by 4 bases and the J gene end by 2 bases; junction bases not matched to a gene: 4. The CDR3 sequence: CASSELAGGLTDTQYF. For the CDR3, the DNA is TGTGCCAGCAGCGAACTAGCGGGGGGGCTCACAGATACGCAGTATTTT. Together with reference TRBV5-4 and TRBJ2-3, the CDR3 gives the full variable domain: ETGVTQSPTHLIKTRGQQVTLRCSSQSGHNTVSWYQQALGQGPQFIFQYYREEENGRGNFPPRFSGLQFPNYSSELNVNALELDDSALYLCASSELAGGLTDTQYFGPGTRLTVL.

CDR3 residues: CASSQGGQGVCEGHYNEQFF. The CDR3, as DNA: TGTGCCAGCAGCCAAGGGGGACAGGGGGTTTGCGAGGGGCACTACAATGAGCAGTTCTTC. V usage is TRBV21-1 and J usage is TRBJ2-1; TRBD1, as called in the table, went unchecked against the DNA. TRBV21-1 is tagged as a pseudogene. The CDR3 covers 20 residues.

The chain joins TRBV2 to TRBJ2-7; 12 bases match TRBD2. J lost 4 bases, V lost 4 bases, and 11 bases had no gene match. The germline V gene has CDR1 SNHLY and CDR2 FYNNEI. The CDR3 has 17 amino acids. The CDR3 DNA sequence: TGTGCCAGCAGTGCGGGGGTGAGACTAGCGGGAGAGTACGAGCAGTACTTC. The encoded protein is CASSAGVRLAGEYEQYF.

The chain joins TRBV5-1 to TRBJ2-2; TRBD1 matches 11 bases. The germline gives CDR1 SGHRS, CDR2 YFSETQ. The junction had 6 bases not matched to a gene; V was cut back by 4 bases and J by 7 bases. The CDR3 is 15 amino acids. CDR3 nucleotide sequence: TGCGCCAGCAGCCCTGGACAGGGGGCGTTCGGGGAGCTGTTTTTT. Protein sequence: CASSPGQGAFGELFF.

The chain's CDR3 is CASSFRGPSRGTANEQFF. The CDR3 nucleotides read TGTGCCAGCAGCTTTAGAGGGCCCAGCAGGGGTACGGCCAATGAGCAGTTCTTC. J is TRBJ2-1 and V is TRBV7-9; perhaps TRBD1 as D (6 bases). With 3 bases removed from V and 6 bases from J, the gap between germline ends came to 24 bases. Germline loops: CDR1 SEHNR, CDR2 FQNEAQ (reference sequence). The CDR3 has 18 amino acids. The full variable domain, in which reference TRBV7-9 and TRBJ2-1 provide the parts outside the CDR3, is DTGVSQNPRHKITKRGQNVTFRCDPISEHNRLYWYRQTLGQGPEFLTYFQNEAQLEKSRLLSDRFSAERPKGSFSTLEIQRTEQGDSAMYLCASSFRGPSRGTANEQFFGPGTRLTVL.

V usage is TRBV18 and J usage is TRBJ1-2; 10 nucleotides match TRBD1. Germline V gene sequence: CDR1 KGHSH, CDR2 LQKENI. V lost 6 bases to trimming and J lost 8 bases; unmatched junction nucleotides: 6. The CDR3 spans 13 residues. As DNA, the CDR3 is TGTGCCAGCTCCTTTGGACAGGGGGACGGCTACACCTTC. Translation gives CASSFGQGDGYTF.

The chain combines TRBV30 with TRBJ2-5; 7 bases align to TRBD1. Germline values: CDR1 GTSNPN, CDR2 SVGIG (reference sequence). J gave up 1 base and V 1 base, and 3 bases lay outside the gene matches. The CDR3 contains 14 residues. The CDR3 sequence is CAWSAAGGQETQYF. CDR3 coding DNA: TGTGCCTGGAGTGCGGCAGGGGGCCAAGAGACCCAGTACTTC.

The chain joins TRBV19 to TRBJ1-1; no definite D call. Trimming left V 5 bases short and J 0 bases short, with 10 bases between. The CDR3 runs to 14 residues. The V gene's germline CDR1 is LNHDA and CDR2 SQIVND (reference sequence). The CDR3 DNA sequence: TGTGCCAGTAGTCCCGAACACGTGAACACTGAAGCTTTCTTT. Its protein is CASSPEHVNTEAFF.

This clone appeared a few times. The chain uses TRBV27 and TRBJ1-1; the D is unclear. The CDR3 has 13 amino acids. V was pared by 2 bases and J by 0 bases, with 4 bases between. Germline V gives CDR1 MNHEY, CDR2 SMNVEV (reference sequence). The CDR3 DNA follows: TGTGCCAGCAGTTTAACGGTGAACACTGAAGCTTTCTTT. It codes for CASSLTVNTEAFF.

The chain links TRBV7-9 to TRBJ1-5; D ambiguous. V lost 3 bases and J 6 bases, leaving 24 bases between the germline ends. The germline V gene has CDR1 SEHNR and CDR2 FQNEAQ (reference sequence). The CDR3 covers 18 residues. CDR3 region: CASSLEVAGRRSSQPQHF. CDR3 nucleotide sequence: TGTGCCAGCAGCTTGGAGGTCGCGGGGAGAAGGTCCAGTCAGCCCCAGCATTTT.

This clone was recorded only once. The V call is TRBV7-8, the J call TRBJ2-3; TRBD2 aligns across 8 bases. The CDR3 is made up of 16 amino acids. The germline CDR1 and CDR2 sequences are SGHVS and FQNEAQ. The V gene end was trimmed by 7 bases and the J gene end by 0 bases; junction bases not matched to a gene: 9. For the CDR3, the DNA is TGTGCCAGCAACATCCTCTCGGGGGGGAGCACAGATACGCAGTATTTT. Its translation is CASNILSGGSTDTQYF.